This TCR beta chain was retrieved from a study of beta chain features in type 1 diabetes listed by TCRdb under 2018. For the study in its entirety: Mean age, gender distribution, total cell number and subset yield were not different between patients and healthy donors. A total of some 100,000,000 sorted cells were examined across all samples, and a strong correlation was observed between cell number per subset and RNA yield. In the study, TCRB repertoires of sorted circulating CD4+ T cell subsets from recently diagnosed type 1 diabetes patients were compared with those of matched healthy donors. Regulatory and stem cell-like memory subsets were isolated from only 8 patients and about eight healthy donors, whereas naive and central memory subsets came from all 30 or so donors. On the study overall, not on this receptor specifically: Naive, central memory and regulatory TCRB repertoires appeared more similar among patients than among healthy donors. PCR might favor shorter templates, but patient and control samples were amplified and corrected together, so any skew would affect both groups equally. In all four CD4+ subsets, TCRB CDR3 length was moderately but significantly shorter in type 1 diabetes patients. Because cDNA was sequenced instead of genomic DNA, activated cells with high expression could be over-represented, although the groups did not differ in activation or CD3 levels. Only small numbers of individuals were included in the HLA sub-analyses, which left unresolved whether HLA type had any influence on TCRB rearrangement. At VDJ recombination sites, patients with type 1 diabetes made fewer insertions and deleted more nucleotides, a pattern implying thymic rearrangement abnormalities.

The CDR3 starts with the cysteine, ends with the phenylalanine, and has 11 residues. Of all the DNA, just the CDR3 is kept, 33 bases in frame from base 1. V gives up 2 bases and J gives up 4 bases, and the segment between their germline ends measures 3 bases. The germline V gene sets CDR1 to MDHEN and CDR2 to SYDVKM. All of the isolated RNA was reverse transcribed with the High Capacity cDNA Reverse Transcription Kit, so expressed TCRB transcripts were sequenced. Deep immunoSEQ sequencing was performed on naive, central memory and regulatory T cell samples, with an average of approximately 4 million total reads per sample. Sorted cells were lysed in RLT buffer, and RNA was extracted using DNase-treated RNeasy Micro or Mini kits according to cell number. To prevent cross-contamination, each cell subset was processed individually, whereas patient and healthy donor samples were processed jointly. Using the immunoSEQ multiplex PCR, TCRB sequences were amplified from cDNA into 87-bp fragments spanning the CDR3 region. The amplicons were sequenced using the Illumina HiSeq platform. Concerning the study's data processing: PCR bias was corrected computationally using synthetic template baselines, and reads within Hamming distance 2 were collapsed, with unmergeable singletons discarded. By aligning reads against IMGT, V, D and J genes, CDR3 length, and insertions or deletions at six rearrangement sites were assigned. Within each subset, clonotype counts were normalized to the number of sorted cells before true diversity and Gini coefficients were calculated with the tcR R package. Repertoire sharing was quantified using the overlap coefficient calculated on TCRB nucleotide sequences. As a proxy for the pre-selection repertoire, out-of-frame TCRB sequences from naive cells were analyzed. Entries here come from immuneACCESS through TCRdb and include only in-frame sequences with V and J called. Some clones fail to appear in such tables; in the studies checked, an unresolved V gene covers under half of the shortfall, and the cause of the remainder is unknown. V, J and clone size reflect that table, while D and trimming were determined from the DNA. For this sample the table gives about 250,000 clones, of which approximately 11% were detected only once. The ten top clones hold around 0.018% of the sample.

This clone was recorded a few times. Its antigen specificity is not known. No much larger clone exists at a distance of one base, and base qualities are not known. Other DNA sequences of this sample code for an identical CDR3. Each donor gave one peripheral blood draw, approximately 0.11 L on average, collected into heparinised tubes. Using a panel that included CD45RO, CCR7, CD25, CD127, CD95 and CD27, naive, central memory, regulatory and stem cell-like memory CD4+ T cells were sorted on a BD FACSAria II. A purity above 95% was achieved for all sorted populations. PBMCs were isolated right away by Lymphoprep density gradient centrifugation and were stained directly, without culture. To minimize batch effects, samples were stained and sorted in pairs, one healthy donor with one patient per experiment.

Sequencing input: naive CD4+ T cells from blood. The cell subset or site label for this specimen denotes: true naive CD4+ T cells. This TCR was recovered from a man aged 25-45 years with type 1 diabetes. The V gene is TRBV28 and the J gene is TRBJ2-7, with no confident D gene call. The CDR3 protein sequence reads: CASSLRYEQYF. The DNA sequence follows: TGTGCCAGCAGTTTACGGTACGAGCAGTACTTC.